Presented here are 10 T cell receptor beta chains from one specimen sequenced in a study of T cells in Graves' hyperthyroidism and ophthalmopathy. What was amplified from RNA transcripts were TCR beta CDR3 regions. An initial round of RT-PCR targeting the TCR CDR3 relied on the HTBI primer set. TCRdb reprocessed the multiplex PCR reads via MiXCR and lists one record per CDR3 protein. The sample includes more than 500,000 distinct CDR3 sequences, roughly 15% of them seen just once. The sequencing sample was made of blood. The source of these receptors is a woman aged 30 to 39 with Graves' ophthalmopathy.

This clonotype appeared many times. This rearrangement joins TRBV12-3 or TRBV12-4 to TRBJ1-1; the match to TRBD1 covers 7 bases. CDR3 length: 15 amino acids. The V gene end was trimmed by 5 bases and the J gene end by 6 bases; junction bases not matched to a gene: 12. DNA for the CDR3: TGTGCCAGCAGTGGGTATCCGGGGACAGATTCTGAAGCTTTCTTT. Its translation is CASSGYPGTDSEAFF.

With respect to this clonotype: A much larger clonotype is one base distant, so this may be a read error. V and J are TRBV28 and TRBJ2-7; a possible D gene is TRBD1 (6 bases). This CDR3 is 17 amino acids long. Germline lookup yields CDR1 MDHEN and CDR2 SYDVKM. V shed 3 bases and J shed 0 bases, with 18 bases lying between them. The CDR3 here is CASSFHGTCNFSYEQYF. In DNA, the CDR3 is TGTGCCAGCAGTTTCCACGGGACATGTAATTTCTCCTACGAGCAGTACTTC.

Details on this clonotype: An end of the junction does not agree with germline; a read error may underlie this. This chain uses TRBV7-3 with TRBJ1-3; TRBD1 is a possible D gene (6 bases). Germline loops: CDR1 SGHTA, CDR2 FQGTGA. The CDR3 runs 16 residues. The CDR3: CASSSGHRVPGSTIYF. In DNA, the CDR3 is TGTGCCAGCAGCTCGGGACACCGGGTCCCTGGAAGCACCATATATTTT. The whole variable domain, remainder taken from reference TRBV7-3 and TRBJ1-3, is GAGVSQTPSNKVTEKGKYVELRCDPISGHTALYWYRQSLGQGPEFLIYFQGTGAADDSGLPNDRFFAVRPEGSVSTLKIQRTERGDSAVYLCASSSGHRVPGSTIYFGEGSWLTVV.

The sample holds many counts of this clonotype. The chain carries TRBV11-2 and TRBJ2-7; D might be TRBD2 (6 bases). Germline V gene sequence: CDR1 SGHAT, CDR2 FQNNGV. CDR3 length: 14 amino acids. V lost 6 bases to trimming and J lost 6 bases, with 18 bases between them. DNA for the CDR3: TGTGCCAGCAGTTCTGCTCCGACTAGAATCGAGCAGTACTTC. Its translation is CASSSAPTRIEQYF.

This clonotype was recorded many times. CDR3 DNA sequence: TGCAGTGCTAGAGATTTTAGGGGACAGGGTGGGGAGACCCAGTACTTC. Translating gives CSARDFRGQGGETQYF. This sequence joins TRBV20-1 and TRBJ2-5, with TRBD1 matching over 9 bases. Germline CDR1 and CDR2: DFQATT and SNEGSKA (reference sequence). The trim removed 0 bases at V and 5 bases at J, leaving 10 bases unmatched. The CDR3 covers 16 residues.

The chain joins TRBV4-2 to TRBJ2-5; D tentatively reads TRBD1 or TRBD2 (5 bases each). Germline loops: CDR1 LGHNA, CDR2 YNFKEQ. The CDR3 is 15 amino acids. Trimming removed 1 base from V and 5 bases from J, with 14 bases in between. This CDR3 reads CASSQVEGPGETQYF. The CDR3 nucleotides are TGTGCCAGCAGCCAAGTTGAGGGACCGGGGGAGACCCAGTACTTC.

The chain combines TRBV5-6 with TRBJ2-1, with D maybe TRBD2 (6 bases). This CDR3 region has 14 residues. Trimming left V 0 bases short and J 7 bases short, with 11 bases between. Looked up from germline, CDR1 is SGHDT and CDR2 is YYEEEE. The CDR3 loop reads CASSLAFGGNEQFF. The CDR3 DNA follows: TGTGCCAGCAGCTTGGCTTTCGGAGGGAATGAGCAGTTCTTC.

The chain joins TRBV19 to TRBJ2-5; D call uncertain. This CDR3 has 12 amino acids. CDR1 LNHDA and CDR2 SQIVND come from the germline V gene (reference sequence). Between the trimmed V and J ends, which lost 5 bases and 3 bases, there was a span of 7 bases. The CDR3 sequence: CASSFQEETQYF. In DNA, the CDR3 is TGTGCCAGTAGTTTCCAGGAAGAGACCCAGTACTTC.

This clonotype has a handful of counts. V is TRBV25-1 and J is TRBJ1-1, with no clear D. V lost 2 bases and J 4 bases, leaving 11 bases between the germline ends. The CDR3 length is 14 residues. Germline assignment: CDR1 MGHDK and CDR2 SYGVNS. The CDR3 DNA sequence: TGTGCCAGCAGTGAAGTGGGGAGGAGCACTGAAGCTTTCTTT. Protein product: CASSEVGRSTEAFF.

As concerns this clonotype: Here the CDR3 omits its conserved ending phenylalanine or tryptophan, so a read error is the likely source. The V and J genes are TRBV3-1 and TRBJ2-7, with TRBD1 as a possible D gene (7 bases). Germline CDR1 LGHDT, CDR2 YNNKEL (reference sequence). Trimming removed 4 bases from V and 2 bases from J, with 9 bases in between. CDR3 size: 13 residues. The CDR3 is CASSRGTAYEQYL. As DNA, the CDR3 is TGTGCCAGCAGCCGCGGGACAGCCTACGAGCAGTACCTC.